A selection of T cell receptor beta chains follows, all from one sample in a study of a mutant IDH1 vaccine in newly diagnosed glioma. Sequencing used immunoSEQ multiplex PCR; TCRdb keeps in-frame clones, though not all of them. The sample includes about 27,000 clones, 65% to 80% of them seen just once. These receptors have no known antigen. This sample comprised PBMCs, obtained from a glioma patient whose treatment included an IDH1 peptide vaccine. Receptors originate from a middle-aged man with glioma. The CDR3 runs from the conserved cysteine through the conserved F or W. D genes are given only for firm matches. Clone size appears in some rows only: once, few, many, or a class for an expanded clone.

v_gene	j_gene	abundance	d_gene	CDR3nt	CDR3aa
TRBV11-2	TRBJ1-3	NA	NA	TGTGCCACCAGTGAGCTGGAGAACACCATATATTTT	CATSELENTIYF
TRBV7-2	TRBJ2-3	few	TRBD2	TGTGCCAGCAGCATCAGCGGGAGAGAGGATACGCAGTATTTT	CASSISGREDTQYF
TRBV7-6	TRBJ2-1	once	TRBD2	TGTGCCAGCAGCCCTATAGCGGGAGGGCCGAATGAGCAGTTCTTC	CASSPIAGGPNEQFF
TRBV11-2	TRBJ1-1	NA	TRBD1	TGTGCCAGCAGCCACGCTCCTACAGGGGGTCGGACTGAAGCTTTCTTT	CASSHAPTGGRTEAFF
TRBV29-1	TRBJ1-2	NA	TRBD1	TGCAGCGCTTTACAGGGGGACTATGGCTACACCTTC	CSALQGDYGYTF
TRBV21-1	TRBJ2-5	NA	NA	TGTGCCAGTTTTCGCCGTTCCCTGGACAGGGGGAACGAGACCCAGTACTTC	CASFRRSLDRGNETQYF
TRBV4-1	TRBJ2-7	NA	NA	TGCGCCAGCAGCCAAGGTAGACTAGCCTACGAGCAGTACTTC	CASSQGRLAYEQYF
TRBV10-3	TRBJ1-5	NA	NA	TGTGCCATCAGTGAGTCGCCAGGAAATCAGCCCCAGCATTTT	CAISESPGNQPQHF
TRBV9	TRBJ2-5	NA	NA	TGTGCCAGCAGCGTAGGTGGCCAGTTAGGGACCCAGTACTTC	CASSVGGQLGTQYF
TRBV7-9	TRBJ2-1	NA	NA	TGTGCCAGCAGCTTCGAATTAGGCGGTCCCACCTACAATGAGCAGTTCTTC	CASSFELGGPTYNEQFF
TRBV7-2	TRBJ1-4	few	NA	TGTGCCAGCAGCCCCGACTCCGCAACTAATGAAAAACTGTTTTTT	CASSPDSATNEKLFF
TRBV5-1	TRBJ2-2	NA	TRBD2	TGCGCCAGCAGCTTGGAGGTAGCGGGAGGGCCCGGCACCGGGGAGCTGTTTTTT	CASSLEVAGGPGTGELFF
TRBV6-5	TRBJ1-5	NA	NA	TGTGCCAGCAGTTACCTAAAGCTCTGGCAGCCCCAGCATTTT	CASSYLKLWQPQHF
TRBV15	TRBJ1-4	NA	NA	TGTGCCACCAGCAGCGAGAACAGGGTGGCTAATGAAAAACTGTTTTTT	CATSSENRVANEKLFF
TRBV5-4	TRBJ2-2	few	TRBD2	TGTGCCAGCAGCTCAGGACTAGCGGGTACCGGGGAGCTGTTTTTT	CASSSGLAGTGELFF
TRBV6-5	TRBJ1-2	NA	NA	TGTGCCAGCAAGACGCGAAACTATGGCTACACCTTC	CASKTRNYGYTF
TRBV6-6	TRBJ2-1	NA	TRBD1	TGTGCCAGCAGTTATGAGGGACAGGGGGCAAATGAGCAGTTCTTC	CASSYEGQGANEQFF
TRBV2	TRBJ2-1	NA	NA	TGTGCCAGCAGTGCCCGACAGAACCGAAATGAGCAGTTCTTC	CASSARQNRNEQFF
TRBV7-6	TRBJ2-5	NA	NA	TGTGCCAGCAGCTCTTCGGGACCCGGAGGGACCCAGTACTTC	CASSSSGPGGTQYF
TRBV15	TRBJ2-7	NA	TRBD1	TGCGCCACCAGCAGAGGGGGGGACAGGGGGCGCTACGAGCAGTACTTC	CATSRGGDRGRYEQYF
TRBV2	TRBJ2-1	NA	TRBD2	TGTGCCAGCATGTGGACTAGCGGGAACAATGAGCAGTTCTTC	CASMWTSGNNEQFF
TRBV7-9	TRBJ2-7	NA	NA	TGTGCCAGCAGCTTAGGGCTGAGCTACGAGCAGTACTTC	CASSLGLSYEQYF
TRBV27	TRBJ2-3	NA	TRBD1	TGTGCCAGCAGTTCGGACAGGGTTGGCACAGATACGCAGTATTTT	CASSSDRVGTDTQYF
TRBV4-2	TRBJ2-1	NA	NA	TGTGCCAGCAGCCTGGAAGCACGTCCCTTTTACAATGAGCAGTTCTTC	CASSLEARPFYNEQFF
TRBV7-9	TRBJ2-3	NA	NA	TGTGCCAGCAGTCCCTCACTTACAGGGACAGATACGCAGTATTTT	CASSPSLTGTDTQYF
TRBV6-5	TRBJ1-1	NA	TRBD1	TGTGCCAGCAGCCCTAGGGGTGGACAGGCCCGTGAAGCTTTCTTT	CASSPRGGQAREAFF
TRBV6-5	TRBJ2-1	NA	TRBD1	TGTGCCAGCAGCACACAGGGGGTAGAGCAGTTCTTC	CASSTQGVEQFF
TRBV7-2	TRBJ1-2	NA	NA	TGTGCCAGCAGCCCACGAGAGGGGCGGGATGGCTACACCTTC	CASSPREGRDGYTF
TRBV12-5	TRBJ1-2	few	TRBD1	TGTGCTAGTGGTTTTACGGGACAGGGGGTTGATGGCTACACCTTC	CASGFTGQGVDGYTF
TRBV10-2	TRBJ2-3	NA	TRBD2	TGCGCCAGCAGGAGAGGACTAGCGGGAGGAAGCACAGATACGCAGTATTTT	CASRRGLAGGSTDTQYF
TRBV14	TRBJ2-2	NA	NA	TGTGCCAGCAGCGAGGGTAAAAGTTACACCGGGGAGCTGTTTTTT	CASSEGKSYTGELFF
TRBV4-1	TRBJ2-3	NA	NA	TGCGCCAGCAGCCAAGAGCGGAAACTTTGGGGGCAGTATTTT	CASSQERKLWGQYF
TRBV27	TRBJ2-7	NA	TRBD1	TGTGCCAGCAGTCTAACAGGGGGGCCTTACTACGAGCAGTACTTC	CASSLTGGPYYEQYF
TRBV11-3	TRBJ1-1	NA	NA	TGTGCCAGCAGCTTAGACTCGGCAGGGGCAAACACTGAAGCTTTCTTT	CASSLDSAGANTEAFF
TRBV6-5	TRBJ1-3	NA	NA	TGTGCCAGCAGTTCTGGGGGGGACGACTCTGGAAACACCATATATTTT	CASSSGGDDSGNTIYF
TRBV7-8	TRBJ1-1	NA	NA	TGTGCCAGCAGCTTTTCACGGATGAACACTGAAGCTTTCTTT	CASSFSRMNTEAFF
TRBV27	TRBJ2-3	few	NA	TGTGCCAGCAGTTTAGACACCTTCACAGATACGCAGTATTTT	CASSLDTFTDTQYF
TRBV2	TRBJ1-1	few	NA	TGTGCCAGCAGTGAGGGGATGAACACTGAAGCTTTCTTT	CASSEGMNTEAFF
TRBV7-9	TRBJ1-1	NA	NA	TGTGCCAGCAGCTTAGTCGTTACTGAAGCTTTCTTT	CASSLVVTEAFF
TRBV11-3	TRBJ2-1	NA	NA	TGTGCCAGCAGCTTCCGACCCCCCCATGAGCAGTTCTTC	CASSFRPPHEQFF
TRBV11-2	TRBJ1-1	few	NA	TGTGCCAGCAGCCCTCAGGGGCCGGGGTTGGGCACTGAAGCTTTCTTT	CASSPQGPGLGTEAFF
TRBV4-1	TRBJ1-2	NA	NA	TGCGCCAGCAGCCCCCCAACGCAGGATTACGGCTACACCTTC	CASSPPTQDYGYTF
TRBV19	TRBJ1-2	NA	NA	TGTGCCAGTAACCCCAGGCAGGGCGACGTGGGTGGCTACACCTTC	CASNPRQGDVGGYTF
TRBV27	TRBJ2-7	NA	TRBD1	TGTGCCAGCAGTCAAGGGGGCGGGCCTCTCTCGTGGGAGCAGTACTTC	CASSQGGGPLSWEQYF
TRBV28	TRBJ1-5	NA	TRBD1	TGTGCCAGCAGGAAGGACAGGGGCGGCAATCAGCCCCAGCATTTT	CASRKDRGGNQPQHF
TRBV29-1	TRBJ1-5	NA	TRBD1	TGCGGCGTTGAAGACTTTCAGGGGGCGGACAGCAATCAGCCCCAGCATTTT	CGVEDFQGADSNQPQHF
TRBV18	TRBJ1-4	once	NA	TGTGCCAGCTCACCACAAGCAACTAATGAAAAACTGTTTTTT	CASSPQATNEKLFF
TRBV2	TRBJ2-1	NA	NA	TGTGCCAGCAGTGAACATGGAACCTACAATGAGCAGTTCTTC	CASSEHGTYNEQFF
TRBV19	TRBJ1-5	NA	TRBD1	TGTGCCAGTGGTATGGGACAGGGGGTGAGCAATCAGCCCCAGCATTTT	CASGMGQGVSNQPQHF
TRBV27	TRBJ1-3	NA	NA	TGTGCCAGCAGCTCGCGGTTGCTCTCTGGAAACACCATATATTTT	CASSSRLLSGNTIYF